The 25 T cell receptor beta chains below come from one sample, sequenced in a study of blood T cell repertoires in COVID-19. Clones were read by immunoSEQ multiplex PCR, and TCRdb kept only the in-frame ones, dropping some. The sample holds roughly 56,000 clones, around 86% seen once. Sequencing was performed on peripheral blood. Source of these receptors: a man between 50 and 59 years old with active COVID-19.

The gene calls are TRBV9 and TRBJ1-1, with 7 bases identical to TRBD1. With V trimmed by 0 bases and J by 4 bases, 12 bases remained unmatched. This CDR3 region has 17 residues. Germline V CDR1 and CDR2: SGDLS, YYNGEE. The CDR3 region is CASSVVGRGWPATEAFF. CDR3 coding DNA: TGTGCCAGCAGCGTAGTCGGCAGGGGGTGGCCGGCCACTGAAGCTTTCTTT.

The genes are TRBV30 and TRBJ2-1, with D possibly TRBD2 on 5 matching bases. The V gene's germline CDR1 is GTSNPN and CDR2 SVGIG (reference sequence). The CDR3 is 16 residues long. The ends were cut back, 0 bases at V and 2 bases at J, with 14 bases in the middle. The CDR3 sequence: CAWSVFGRATYNEQFF. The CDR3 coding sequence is TGTGCCTGGAGTGTATTTGGGCGGGCCACCTACAATGAGCAGTTCTTC.

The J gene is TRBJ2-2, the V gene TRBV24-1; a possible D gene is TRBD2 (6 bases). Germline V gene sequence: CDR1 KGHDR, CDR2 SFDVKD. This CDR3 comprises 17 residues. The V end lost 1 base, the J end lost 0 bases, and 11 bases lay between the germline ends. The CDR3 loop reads CATSDLGRGPNTGELFF. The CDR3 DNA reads TGTGCCACCAGTGATTTAGGGCGGGGCCCGAACACCGGGGAGCTGTTTTTT.

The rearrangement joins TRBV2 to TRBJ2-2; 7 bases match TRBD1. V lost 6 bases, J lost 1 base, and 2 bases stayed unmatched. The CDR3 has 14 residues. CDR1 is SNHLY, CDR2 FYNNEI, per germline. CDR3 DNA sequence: TGTGCCAGCAGCCGGGACAGGAACACCGGGGAGCTGTTTTTT. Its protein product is CASSRDRNTGELFF. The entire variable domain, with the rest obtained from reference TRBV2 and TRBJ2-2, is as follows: EPEVTQTPSHQVTQMGQEVILRCVPISNHLYFYWYRQILGQKVEFLVSFYNNEISEKSEIFDDQFSVERPDGSNFTLKIRSTKLEDSAMYFCASSRDRNTGELFFGEGSRLTVL.

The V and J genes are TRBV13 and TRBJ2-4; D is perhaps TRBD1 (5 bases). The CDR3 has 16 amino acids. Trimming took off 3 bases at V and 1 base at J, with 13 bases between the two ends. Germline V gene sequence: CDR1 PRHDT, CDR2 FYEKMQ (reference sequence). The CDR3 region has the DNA TGTGCCAGCAGCTTGCAGGGCCGGGTCGCCAAAAACATTCAGTACTTC. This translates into CASSLQGRVAKNIQYF.

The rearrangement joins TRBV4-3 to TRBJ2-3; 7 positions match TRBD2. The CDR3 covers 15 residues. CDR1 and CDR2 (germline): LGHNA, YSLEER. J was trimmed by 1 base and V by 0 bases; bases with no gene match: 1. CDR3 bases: TGCGCCAGCAGCCAAGATGCGGGGGGCACAGATACGCAGTATTTT. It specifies CASSQDAGGTDTQYF.

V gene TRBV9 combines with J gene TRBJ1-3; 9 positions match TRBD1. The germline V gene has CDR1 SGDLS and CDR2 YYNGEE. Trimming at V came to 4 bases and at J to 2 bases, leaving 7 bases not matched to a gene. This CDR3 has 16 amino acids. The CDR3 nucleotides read TGTGCCAGCAGCCCGGGACAGGGATTTACTGGAAACACCATATATTTT. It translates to CASSPGQGFTGNTIYF.

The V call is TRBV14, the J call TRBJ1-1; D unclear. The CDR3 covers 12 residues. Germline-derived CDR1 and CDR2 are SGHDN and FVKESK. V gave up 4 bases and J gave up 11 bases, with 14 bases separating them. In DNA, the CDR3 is TGTGCCAGCAGCCCCCAGATCCAGGTCGCTTTCTTT. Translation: CASSPQIQVAFF.

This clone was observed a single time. CDR3 sequence: CASRTSSGLDYEQYF. Here the CDR3 DNA reads TGTGCCAGCAGAACCTCTAGCGGGTTAGACTACGAGCAGTACTTC. V and J are TRBV2 and TRBJ2-7, with 8 nucleotides matching TRBD2. Germline CDR1 is SNHLY and CDR2 is FYNNEI. Trimming cost V 6 bases and J 3 bases; bases outside gene matches: 10. This CDR3 region has 15 residues.

Written as DNA, the CDR3 is TGTGCCAGCGCCTCCATCTTGGGCGGGGGATACTCACCCCTCCACTTT. Translation gives CASASILGGGYSPLHF. The rearrangement uses TRBV27 and TRBJ1-6; the D gene is possibly TRBD1 (5 bases). CDR3 length: 16 residues. CDR1 MNHEY and CDR2 SMNVEV come from the germline V gene (reference sequence). V was trimmed by 8 bases and J by 10 bases, leaving 24 bases between them.

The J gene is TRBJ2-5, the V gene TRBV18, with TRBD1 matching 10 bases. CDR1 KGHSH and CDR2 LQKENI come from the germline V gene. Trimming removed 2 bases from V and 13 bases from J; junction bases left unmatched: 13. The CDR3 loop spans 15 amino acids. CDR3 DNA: TGTGCCAGCTCACCAGACAGGGGGCAAAGTCGTTTTCCGTACTTC. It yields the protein CASSPDRGQSRFPYF.

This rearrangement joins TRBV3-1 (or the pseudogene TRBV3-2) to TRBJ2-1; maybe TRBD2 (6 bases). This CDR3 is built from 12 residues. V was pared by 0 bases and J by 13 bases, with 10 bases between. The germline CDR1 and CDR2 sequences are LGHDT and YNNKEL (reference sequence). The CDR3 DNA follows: TGTGCCAGCAGCCAAGATAGGACTATACAGTTCTTC. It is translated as CASSQDRTIQFF.

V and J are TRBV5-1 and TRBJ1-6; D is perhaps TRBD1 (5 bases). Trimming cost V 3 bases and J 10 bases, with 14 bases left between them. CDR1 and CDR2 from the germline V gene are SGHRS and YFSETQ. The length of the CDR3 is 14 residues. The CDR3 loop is CASSSPSQGSPLHF. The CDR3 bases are TGCGCCAGCAGCTCGCCGTCCCAGGGATCACCCCTCCACTTT.

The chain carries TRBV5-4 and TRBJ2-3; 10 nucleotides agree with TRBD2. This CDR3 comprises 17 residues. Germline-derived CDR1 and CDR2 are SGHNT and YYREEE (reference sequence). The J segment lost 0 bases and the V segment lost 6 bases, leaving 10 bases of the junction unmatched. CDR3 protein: CASTDGAGGASTDTQYF. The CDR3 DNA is TGTGCCAGCACCGATGGAGCGGGAGGGGCTAGCACAGATACGCAGTATTTT.

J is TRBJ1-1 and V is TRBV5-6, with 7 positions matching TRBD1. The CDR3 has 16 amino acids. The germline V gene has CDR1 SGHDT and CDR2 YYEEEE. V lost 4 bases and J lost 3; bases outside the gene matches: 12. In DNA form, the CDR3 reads TGTGCCAGCAGCCCGTACAGGGGAAGGGAAGACACTGAAGCTTTCTTT. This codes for CASSPYRGREDTEAFF. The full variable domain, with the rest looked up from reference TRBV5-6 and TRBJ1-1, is DAGVTQSPTHLIKTRGQQVTLRCSPKSGHDTVSWYQQALGQGPQFIFQYYEEEERQRGNFPDRFSGHQFPNYSSELNVNALLLGDSALYLCASSPYRGREDTEAFFGQGTRLTVV.

CDR3 DNA sequence: TGTGCCAGCTCACCCCAGGGGAACTATGGCTACACCTTC. Its protein product is CASSPQGNYGYTF. The chain carries TRBV18 and TRBJ1-2, with TRBD1 as a possible D gene (6 bases). V lost 3 bases and J lost 2, with 7 bases in between. Germline V lookup: CDR1 KGHSH, CDR2 LQKENI. CDR3 length: 13 residues. Filled out from reference TRBV18 and TRBJ1-2, the complete variable domain reads NAGVMQNPRHLVRRRGQEARLRCSPMKGHSHVYWYRQLPEEGLKFMVYLQKENIIDESGMPKERFSAEFPKEGPSILRIQQVVRGDSAAYFCASSPQGNYGYTFGSGTRLTVV.

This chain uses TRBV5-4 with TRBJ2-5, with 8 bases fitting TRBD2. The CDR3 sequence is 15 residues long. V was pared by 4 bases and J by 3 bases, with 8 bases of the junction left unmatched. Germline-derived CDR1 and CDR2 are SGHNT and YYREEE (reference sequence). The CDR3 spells CASSRDGGAEETQYF. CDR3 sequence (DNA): TGTGCCAGCAGCCGCGACGGGGGGGCGGAAGAGACCCAGTACTTC.

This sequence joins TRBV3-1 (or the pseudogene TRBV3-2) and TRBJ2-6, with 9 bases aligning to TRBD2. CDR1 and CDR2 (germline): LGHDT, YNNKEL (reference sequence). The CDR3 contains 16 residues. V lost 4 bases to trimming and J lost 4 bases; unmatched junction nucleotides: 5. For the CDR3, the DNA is TGTGCCAGCAGCCGAGCGGGGGGAGGCGGGGCCAACGTCCTGACTTTC. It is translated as CASSRAGGGGANVLTF.

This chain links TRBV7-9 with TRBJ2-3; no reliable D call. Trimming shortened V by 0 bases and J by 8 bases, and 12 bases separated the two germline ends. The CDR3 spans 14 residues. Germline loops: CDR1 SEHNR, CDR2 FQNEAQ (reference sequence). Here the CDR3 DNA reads TGTGCCAGCAGCTTAGCGCAATCCGAGGTTACGCAGTATTTT. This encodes CASSLAQSEVTQYF.

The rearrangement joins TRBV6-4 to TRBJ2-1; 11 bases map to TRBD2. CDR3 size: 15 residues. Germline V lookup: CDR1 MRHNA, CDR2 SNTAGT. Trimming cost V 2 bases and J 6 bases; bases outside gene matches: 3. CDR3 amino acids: CASSDRLAGFNEQFF. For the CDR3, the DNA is TGTGCCAGCAGTGACCGACTAGCGGGATTCAATGAGCAGTTCTTC.

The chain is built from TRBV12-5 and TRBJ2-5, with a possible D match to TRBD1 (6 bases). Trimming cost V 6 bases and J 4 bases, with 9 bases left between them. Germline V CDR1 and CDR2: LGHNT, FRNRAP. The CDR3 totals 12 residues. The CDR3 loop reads CASGDSSETQYF. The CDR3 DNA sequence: TGTGCTAGTGGGGACAGTTCAGAGACCCAGTACTTC.

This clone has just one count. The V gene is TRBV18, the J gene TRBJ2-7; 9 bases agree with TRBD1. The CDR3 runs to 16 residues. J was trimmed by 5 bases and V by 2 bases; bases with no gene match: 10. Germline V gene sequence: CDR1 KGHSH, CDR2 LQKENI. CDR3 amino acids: CASSPKGDRASHEQYF. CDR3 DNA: TGTGCCAGCTCACCAAAAGGGGACAGGGCATCCCACGAGCAGTACTTC. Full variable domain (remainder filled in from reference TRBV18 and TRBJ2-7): NAGVMQNPRHLVRRRGQEARLRCSPMKGHSHVYWYRQLPEEGLKFMVYLQKENIIDESGMPKERFSAEFPKEGPSILRIQQVVRGDSAAYFCASSPKGDRASHEQYFGPGTRLTVT.

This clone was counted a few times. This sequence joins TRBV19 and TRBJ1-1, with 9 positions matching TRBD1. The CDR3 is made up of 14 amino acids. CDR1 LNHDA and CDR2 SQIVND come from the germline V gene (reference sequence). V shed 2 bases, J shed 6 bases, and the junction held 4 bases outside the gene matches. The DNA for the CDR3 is TGTGCCAGTAGTATATCGGGACAGGGTTCTGAAGCTTTCTTT. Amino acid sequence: CASSISGQGSEAFF. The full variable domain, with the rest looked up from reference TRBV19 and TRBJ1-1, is DGGITQSPKYLFRKEGQNVTLSCEQNLNHDAMYWYRQDPGQGLRLIYYSQIVNDFQKGDIAEGYSVSREKKESFPLTVTSAQKNPTAFYLCASSISGQGSEAFFGQGTRLTVV.

The CDR3 bases are TGTGCCTGGAGAGTGTTAGCGGGGATCGGGGAGCTGTTTTTT. It specifies CAWRVLAGIGELFF. The J gene is TRBJ2-2, the V gene TRBV30; 8 bases align to TRBD2. Unmatched junction bases numbered 7, after V lost 3 bases and J lost 7 bases. Germline V gives CDR1 GTSNPN, CDR2 SVGIG (reference sequence). The CDR3 consists of 14 residues. Full variable domain (outside the CDR3, taken from reference TRBV30 and TRBJ2-2): SQTIHQWPATLVQPVGSPLSLECTVEGTSNPNLYWYRQAAGRGLQLLFYSVGIGQISSEVPQNLSASRPQDRQFILSSKKLLLSDSGFYLCAWRVLAGIGELFFGEGSRLTVL.

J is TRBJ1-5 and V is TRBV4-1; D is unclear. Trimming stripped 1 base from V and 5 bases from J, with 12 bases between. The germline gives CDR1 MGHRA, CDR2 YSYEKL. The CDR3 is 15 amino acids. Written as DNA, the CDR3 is TGCGCCAGCAGCCAAGGGGAGTTACCTTATCAGCCCCAGCATTTT. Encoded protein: CASSQGELPYQPQHF.